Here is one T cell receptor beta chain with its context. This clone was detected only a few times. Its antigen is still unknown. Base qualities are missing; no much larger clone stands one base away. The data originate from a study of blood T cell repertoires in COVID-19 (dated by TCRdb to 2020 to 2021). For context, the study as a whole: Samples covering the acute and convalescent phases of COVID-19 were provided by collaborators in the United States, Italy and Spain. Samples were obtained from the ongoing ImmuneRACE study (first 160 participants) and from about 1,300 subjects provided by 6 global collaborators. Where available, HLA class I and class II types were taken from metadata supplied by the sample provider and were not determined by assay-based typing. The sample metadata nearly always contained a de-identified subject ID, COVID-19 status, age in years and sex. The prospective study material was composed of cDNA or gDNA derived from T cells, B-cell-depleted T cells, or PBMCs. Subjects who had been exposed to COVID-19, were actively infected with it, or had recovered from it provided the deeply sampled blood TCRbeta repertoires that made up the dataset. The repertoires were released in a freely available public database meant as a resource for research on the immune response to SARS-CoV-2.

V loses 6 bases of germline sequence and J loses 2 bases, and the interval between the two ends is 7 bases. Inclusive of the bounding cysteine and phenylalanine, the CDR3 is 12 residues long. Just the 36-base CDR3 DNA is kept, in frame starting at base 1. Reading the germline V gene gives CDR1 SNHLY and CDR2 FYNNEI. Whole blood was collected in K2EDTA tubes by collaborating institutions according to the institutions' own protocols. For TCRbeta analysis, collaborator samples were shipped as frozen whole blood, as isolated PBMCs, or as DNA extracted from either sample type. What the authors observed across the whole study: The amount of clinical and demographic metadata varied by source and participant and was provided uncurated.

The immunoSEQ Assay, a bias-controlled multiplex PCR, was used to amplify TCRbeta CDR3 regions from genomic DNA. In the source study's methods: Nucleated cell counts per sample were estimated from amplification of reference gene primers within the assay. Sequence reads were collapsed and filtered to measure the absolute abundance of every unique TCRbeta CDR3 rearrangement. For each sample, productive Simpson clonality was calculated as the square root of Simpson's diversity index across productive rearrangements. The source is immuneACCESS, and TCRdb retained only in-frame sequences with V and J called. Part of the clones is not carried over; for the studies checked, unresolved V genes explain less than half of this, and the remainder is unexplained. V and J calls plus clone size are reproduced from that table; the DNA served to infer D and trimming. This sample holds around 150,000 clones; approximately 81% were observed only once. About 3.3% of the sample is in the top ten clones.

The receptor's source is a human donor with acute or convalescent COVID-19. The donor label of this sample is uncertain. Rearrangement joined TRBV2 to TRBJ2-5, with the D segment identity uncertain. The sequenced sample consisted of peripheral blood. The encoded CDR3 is CASRELQETQYF. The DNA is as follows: TGTGCCAGCAGGGAGTTACAAGAGACCCAGTACTTC.